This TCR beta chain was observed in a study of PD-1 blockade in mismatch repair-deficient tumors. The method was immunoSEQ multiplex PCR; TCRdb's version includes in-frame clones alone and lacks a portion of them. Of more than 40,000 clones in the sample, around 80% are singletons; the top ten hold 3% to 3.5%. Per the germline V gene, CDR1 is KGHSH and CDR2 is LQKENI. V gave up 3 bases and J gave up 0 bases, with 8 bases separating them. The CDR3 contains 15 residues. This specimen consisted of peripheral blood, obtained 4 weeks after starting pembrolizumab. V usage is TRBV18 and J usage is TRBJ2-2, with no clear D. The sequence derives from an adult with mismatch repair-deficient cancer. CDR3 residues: CASSPIPANTGELFF. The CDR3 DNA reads TGTGCCAGCTCACCCATCCCGGCGAACACCGGGGAGCTGTTTTTT.